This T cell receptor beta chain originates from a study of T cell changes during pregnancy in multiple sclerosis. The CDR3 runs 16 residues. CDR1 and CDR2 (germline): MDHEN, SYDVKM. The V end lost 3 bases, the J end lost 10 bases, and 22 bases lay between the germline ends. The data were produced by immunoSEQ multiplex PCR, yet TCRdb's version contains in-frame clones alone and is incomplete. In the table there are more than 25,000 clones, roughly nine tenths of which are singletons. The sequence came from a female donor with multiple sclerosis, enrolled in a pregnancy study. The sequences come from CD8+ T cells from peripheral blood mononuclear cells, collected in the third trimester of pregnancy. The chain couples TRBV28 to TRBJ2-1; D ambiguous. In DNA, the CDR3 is TGTGCCAGCAGTTTGAATGTTCGAGTCGCCGGGTACGAGCAGTTCTTC. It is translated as CASSLNVRVAGYEQFF. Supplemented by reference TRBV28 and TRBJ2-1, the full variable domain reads DVKVTQSSRYLVKRTGEKVFLECVQDMDHENMFWYRQDPGLGLRLIYFSYDVKMKEKGDIPEGYSVSREKKERFSLILESASTNQTSMYLCASSLNVRVAGYEQFFGPGTRLTVL.